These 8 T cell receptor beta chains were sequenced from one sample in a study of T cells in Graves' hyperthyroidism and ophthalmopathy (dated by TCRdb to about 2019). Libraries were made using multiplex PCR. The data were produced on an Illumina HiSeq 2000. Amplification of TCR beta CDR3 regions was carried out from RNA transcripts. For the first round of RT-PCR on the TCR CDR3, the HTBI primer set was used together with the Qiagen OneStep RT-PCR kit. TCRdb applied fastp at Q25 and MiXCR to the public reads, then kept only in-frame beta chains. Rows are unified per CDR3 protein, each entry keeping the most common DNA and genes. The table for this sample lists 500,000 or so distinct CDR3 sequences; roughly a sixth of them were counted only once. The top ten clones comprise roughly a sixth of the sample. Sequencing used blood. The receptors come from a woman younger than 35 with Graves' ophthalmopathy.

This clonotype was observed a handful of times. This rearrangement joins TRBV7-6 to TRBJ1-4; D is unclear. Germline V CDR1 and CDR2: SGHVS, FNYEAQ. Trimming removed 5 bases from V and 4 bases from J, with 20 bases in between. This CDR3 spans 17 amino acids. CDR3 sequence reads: CASSLLELDGYNEKLFF. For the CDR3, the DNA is TGTGCCAGCAGCCTACTCGAACTAGACGGCTATAATGAAAAACTGTTTTTT.

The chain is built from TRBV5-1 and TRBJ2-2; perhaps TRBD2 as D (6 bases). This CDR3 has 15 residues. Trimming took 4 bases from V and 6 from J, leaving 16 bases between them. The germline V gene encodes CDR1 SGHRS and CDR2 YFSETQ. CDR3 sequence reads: CASSVDFGSAGELFF. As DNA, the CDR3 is TGCGCCAGCAGCGTGGACTTCGGGAGCGCCGGGGAGCTGTTTTTT. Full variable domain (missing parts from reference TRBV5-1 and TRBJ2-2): KAGVTQTPRYLIKTRGQQVTLSCSPISGHRSVSWYQQTPGQGLQFLFEYFSETQRNKGNFPGRFSGRQFSNSRSEMNVSTLELGDSALYLCASSVDFGSAGELFFGEGSRLTVL.

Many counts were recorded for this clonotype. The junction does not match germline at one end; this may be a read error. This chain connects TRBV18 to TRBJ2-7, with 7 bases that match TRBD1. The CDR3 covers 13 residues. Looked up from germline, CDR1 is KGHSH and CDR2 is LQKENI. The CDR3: CASSPGTDYEQYF. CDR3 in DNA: TGCGCCAGCAGCCCGGGGACAGACTACGAGCAGTACTTC.

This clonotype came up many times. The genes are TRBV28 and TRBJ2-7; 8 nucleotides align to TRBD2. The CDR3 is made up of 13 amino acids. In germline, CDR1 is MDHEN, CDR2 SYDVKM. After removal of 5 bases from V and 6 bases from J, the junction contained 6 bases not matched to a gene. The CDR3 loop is CASSLPGGAEQYF. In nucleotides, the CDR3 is TGTGCCAGCAGTCTCCCGGGGGGGGCCGAGCAGTACTTC.

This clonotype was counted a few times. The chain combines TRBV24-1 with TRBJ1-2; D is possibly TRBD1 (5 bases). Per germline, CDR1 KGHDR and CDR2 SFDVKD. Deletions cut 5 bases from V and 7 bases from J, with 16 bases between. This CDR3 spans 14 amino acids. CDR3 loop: CATSATGRGGGYTF. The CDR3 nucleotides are TGTGCCACCAGTGCTACGGGTAGGGGCGGTGGCTACACCTTC.

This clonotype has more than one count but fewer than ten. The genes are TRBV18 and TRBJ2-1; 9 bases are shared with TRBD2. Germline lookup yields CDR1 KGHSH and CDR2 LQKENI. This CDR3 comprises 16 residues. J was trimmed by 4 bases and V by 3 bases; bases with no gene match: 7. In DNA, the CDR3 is TGTGCCAGCTCACCTCCTAGCGGGGAGAGATACAATGAGCAGTTCTTC. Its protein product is CASSPPSGERYNEQFF.

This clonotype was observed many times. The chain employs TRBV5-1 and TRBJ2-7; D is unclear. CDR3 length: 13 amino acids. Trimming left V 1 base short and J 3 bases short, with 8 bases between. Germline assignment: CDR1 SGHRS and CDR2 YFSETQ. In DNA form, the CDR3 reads TGCGCCAGCAGCTTGACAGTGGGCTACGAGCAGTACTTC. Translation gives CASSLTVGYEQYF. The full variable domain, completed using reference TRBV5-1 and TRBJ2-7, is KAGVTQTPRYLIKTRGQQVTLSCSPISGHRSVSWYQQTPGQGLQFLFEYFSETQRNKGNFPGRFSGRQFSNSRSEMNVSTLELGDSALYLCASSLTVGYEQYFGPGTRLTVT.

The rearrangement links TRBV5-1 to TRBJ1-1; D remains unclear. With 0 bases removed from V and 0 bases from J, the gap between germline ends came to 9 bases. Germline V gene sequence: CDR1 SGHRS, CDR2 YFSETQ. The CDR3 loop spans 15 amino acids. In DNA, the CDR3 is TGCGCCAGCAGCTTGGATGCGGGAATGAACACTGAAGCTTTCTTT. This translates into CASSLDAGMNTEAFF.